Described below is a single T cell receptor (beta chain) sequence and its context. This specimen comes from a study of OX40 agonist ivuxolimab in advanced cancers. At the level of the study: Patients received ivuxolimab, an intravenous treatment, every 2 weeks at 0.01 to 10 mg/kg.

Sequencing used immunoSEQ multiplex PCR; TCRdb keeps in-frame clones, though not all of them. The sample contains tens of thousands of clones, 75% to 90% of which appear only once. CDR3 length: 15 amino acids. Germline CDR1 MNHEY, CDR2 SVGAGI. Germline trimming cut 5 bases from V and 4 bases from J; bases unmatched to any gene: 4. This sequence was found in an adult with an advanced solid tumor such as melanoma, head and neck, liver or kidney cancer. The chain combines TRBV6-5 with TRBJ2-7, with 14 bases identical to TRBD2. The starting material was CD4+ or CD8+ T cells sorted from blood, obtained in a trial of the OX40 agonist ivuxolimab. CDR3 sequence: CASSGGTSGSYEQYF. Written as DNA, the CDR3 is TGTGCCAGCAGTGGTGGGACTAGCGGGAGTTACGAGCAGTACTTC.